This T cell receptor (beta chain) was captured in a study of shared T cell receptors in the human thymus (dated by TCRdb to the early 2020s). Background for the entire study: The study examined how self-reactive, shared T-cell receptor alpha chains are generated in the human thymus.

On this clone: This receptor's antigen is unknown. Base qualities are not recorded, but no much larger clone differs from it by a single base.

For CDR1 and CDR2, the germline V gene lists LGHNA and YNFKEQ. Taken from cysteine to phenylalanine, the CDR3 has 19 residues. The DNA shown is the 57-base CDR3, in frame from base 1. Clipping removes 0 bases from V and 5 bases from J, with 12 as the unmatched junction base count. Library preparation used the immunoSEQ multiplex PCR assay. Sourced from immuneACCESS, this table was stored by TCRdb with only in-frame sequences that have V and J called. A share of the clones is absent; for the studies checked, an unresolved V gene accounts for under half, and the remainder has no known explanation. This sample has about 380,000 clones in its table, and approximately 95% of those were observed once. The ten largest clones represent approximately 0.02% of the sample.

This chain joins TRBV4-2 to TRBJ2-5; the junction holds 13 bases that match TRBD2. Sequencing used thymocytes. This receptor was identified in a human donor. The CDR3 region has the sequence CASSQDSARTSGSGETQYF. The bases are TGTGCCAGCAGCCAAGATTCGGCTCGGACTAGCGGGAGCGGGGAGACCCAGTACTTC.